The T cell receptor beta chain described here comes from a study of regulatory T cells in long-lasting Graves disease. General observations from the study: Not thyroid tissue but only peripheral blood was studied. TRBV28, TRBJ1-2 and TRBJ2-5 emerged as the favored segments in persistent disease. Persistent Graves' patients showed less TCR diversity than newly diagnosed patients showed.

This clonotype was observed many times. Antigen specificity is unknown. CDR1 and CDR2 (germline): LNHDA, SQIVND (reference sequence). Deletions cut 3 bases from V and 2 bases from J, with 11 bases between. There are 14 residues in the CDR3. Arm-PCR of CDR3 regions with iRepertoire HTBI primers generated TCR beta libraries. One entry per CDR3 protein results from TCRdb running MiXCR on the multiplex PCR reads. The repertoire consists of 350,000 to 500,000 distinct CDR3 sequences, with around 20% occurring once and the leading ten covering 14%. Stated time point: persistent/refractory GD, antithyroid drugs over 5 years with positive TRAb. Preparation of the TCR library used RNA extracted from PBMCs. Diagnosis followed American Thyroid Association guidelines for Graves' disease.

Sequenced here: peripheral blood mononuclear cells (PBMCs), sampled when the disease was refractory, from a patient treated with antithyroid drugs. V usage is TRBV19 and J usage is TRBJ2-7; D unresolved. The sequence derives from a female donor with Graves disease. The CDR3 sequence: CASSIGTNAYEQYF. The CDR3 nucleotides read TGTGCCAGTAGTATCGGCACCAACGCCTACGAGCAGTACTTC.